This entry lists 5 T cell receptor beta chains sequenced from one sample in a study of T cell responses to AZD1222 COVID-19 vaccine. Using immunoSEQ multiplex PCR, the repertoire was profiled, and TCRdb retains in-frame clones only, with some absent. The sample lists 110,000 to 150,000 clones, approximately 88% seen once, with under 3.5% in the top ten. Sequencing was performed on peripheral blood, taken on day 0 of AZD1222 vaccination. These receptors all stem from an adult in good health.

This chain links TRBV9 with TRBJ2-1; 10 nucleotides match TRBD2. V was clipped by 2 bases and J by 4 bases; unmatched bases: 18. Per the germline V gene, CDR1 is SGDLS and CDR2 is YYNGEE. This CDR3 is built from 20 residues. The CDR3 is CASSVGGLAVLPPPYNEQFF. The CDR3 DNA reads TGTGCCAGCAGCGTTGGTGGACTAGCGGTATTACCTCCACCATACAATGAGCAGTTCTTC.

The chain uses TRBV7-6 and TRBJ1-2; TRBD1 aligns across 7 bases. The CDR3 loop spans 15 amino acids. Unmatched junction bases numbered 11, after V lost 2 bases and J lost 8 bases. From germline, CDR1 is SGHVS and CDR2 FNYEAQ. The CDR3 DNA sequence: TGTGCCAGCAGCTTACGGACAGGCCCCCTTGAGGGCTACACCTTC. Amino acid sequence: CASSLRTGPLEGYTF.

CDR3 in amino acids: CASSVGLAGVYEQFF. CDR3 nucleotide sequence: TGTGCCAGCAGCGTAGGACTAGCGGGGGTGTATGAGCAGTTCTTC. V is TRBV9 and J is TRBJ2-1; 12 bases map to TRBD2. CDR3 size: 15 residues. V lost 0 bases to trimming and J lost 8 bases; unmatched junction nucleotides: 3. Germline CDR1 reads SGDLS; CDR2 reads YYNGEE.

The chain links TRBV9 to TRBJ2-1, with 11 bases lining up with TRBD2. The germline V gene has CDR1 SGDLS and CDR2 YYNGEE. The CDR3 loop spans 15 amino acids. Losses at the gene ends were 4 bases for V and 2 bases for J; bases not matched to a gene: 2. Here the CDR3 reads CASSTSGGPYNEQFF. The CDR3 coding sequence is TGTGCCAGCAGCACTAGCGGGGGCCCCTACAATGAGCAGTTCTTC.

This clone has a handful of counts. This rearrangement joins TRBV5-1 to TRBJ1-1, with a weak D call TRBD1 (6 bases). CDR3 length: 14 amino acids. The germline V gene encodes CDR1 SGHRS and CDR2 YFSETQ. V was cut by 4 bases and J by 4 bases, with 14 bases left in between. The CDR3 DNA follows: TGCGCCAGCAGCCGTAGCGTGGGGGCCACTGAAGCTTTCTTT. Protein: CASSRSVGATEAFF. The full variable domain, with the rest looked up from reference TRBV5-1 and TRBJ1-1, is KAGVTQTPRYLIKTRGQQVTLSCSPISGHRSVSWYQQTPGQGLQFLFEYFSETQRNKGNFPGRFSGRQFSNSRSEMNVSTLELGDSALYLCASSRSVGATEAFFGQGTRLTVV.